This T cell receptor (beta chain) was captured in a study of blood T cells in healthy people across ages. General study points: Total diversity from one million sequenced T cells was likely underestimated.

A second about 7 to 11 cycle PCR used barcoded and J-beta primers. One entry per CDR3 protein, called by TCRdb with MiXCR from the 5' RACE reads. The profile shows around 1.5 million distinct CDR3 sequences, approximately 59% of them singletons. Extracted total RNA amounted to at least 5.5 micrograms for each sample. A note on this clonotype: Its target is unknown.

CDR3 length: 18 residues. The V gene end was trimmed by 1 base and the J gene end by 1 base; junction bases not matched to a gene: 12. From germline, CDR1 is MGHRA and CDR2 YSYEKL. The TCR was taken from a man aged 18 to 35 in good health. V and J are TRBV4-1 and TRBJ1-2, with 7 bases that match TRBD1. The source material was blood. The CDR3 bases are TGCGCCAGCAGCCAAGTTGGCCTGGGACAGCGCGTTAACTATGGCTACACCTTC. This codes for CASSQVGLGQRVNYGYTF.